This T cell receptor (beta chain) was found in a study of blood T cell repertoires in COVID-19 (dated by TCRdb to about 2020). Context from the whole study: Samples covering the acute and convalescent phases of COVID-19 were provided by collaborators in the United States, Italy and Spain. The prospective study material was composed of cDNA or gDNA derived from T cells, B-cell-depleted T cells, or PBMCs. Subjects who had been exposed to COVID-19, were actively infected with it, or had recovered from it provided the deeply sampled blood TCRbeta repertoires that made up the dataset. The repertoires were released in a freely available public database intended as a resource for research on the immune response to SARS-CoV-2. The samples were drawn from two sources: the first 160 participants of the ongoing ImmuneRACE study, and 1,254 subjects contributed by 6 global collaborators. Nearly every sample came with metadata listing a de-identified subject ID, COVID-19 status, age in years and sex. Where available, HLA class I and class II types were taken from metadata supplied by the sample provider and were not determined by assay-based typing. Overall study results and their limits: Clinical and demographic metadata were provided uncurated, with the amount varying by source and participant.

A second Seattle source provided samples from volunteer blood donors who had recovered from COVID-19. Each collaborating institution followed its own protocols to collect whole blood in K2EDTA tubes. For TCRbeta analysis, collaborator samples were shipped as frozen whole blood, as isolated PBMCs, or as DNA extracted from either sample type. TCRbeta CDR3 regions were amplified from genomic DNA using the immunoSEQ Assay, a bias-controlled multiplex PCR. The authors' analysis ran thus. Nucleated cell counts per sample were estimated from amplification of reference gene primers within the assay. To quantify the absolute abundance of each unique TCRbeta CDR3 rearrangement, sequence reads were collapsed and filtered. For each sample, productive Simpson clonality was calculated as the square root of Simpson's diversity index over productive rearrangements. TCRdb's version of the immuneACCESS table is confined to in-frame rearrangements and falls short of the full clone set. An unresolved V gene accounts for under half of the shortfall where checked; the remainder is of unknown origin. D and trimming come from the DNA, and the V and J calls and clone size come from that table. Across this sample there are just under 250,000 clones, with around 88% seen only once. The ten biggest clones cover less than 4% of the sample.

Comment on this clone: Its specific antigen is unknown. No qualities accompany the bases; no much larger clone lies one base away.

V is clipped by 4 bases and J by 1 base, and the sequence between their germline boundaries is 11 bases long. The CDR3 measures 14 amino acids from cysteine to phenylalanine. Only the CDR3 portion is preserved as DNA: 42 bases, with reading frame beginning at the first base. The germline V gene encodes CDR1 SGHNT and CDR2 YYREEE (reference sequence). The rearrangement joined TRBV5-4 to TRBJ2-5; TRBD2 might be the D gene, on 5 matching bases. The source is a woman in her twenties or thirties who had recovered from COVID-19. Sequences were obtained from peripheral blood. The bases read TGTGCCAGCAGCCCCGGGAATACCCAAGAGACCCAGTACTTC. Its amino acids are CASSPGNTQETQYF.